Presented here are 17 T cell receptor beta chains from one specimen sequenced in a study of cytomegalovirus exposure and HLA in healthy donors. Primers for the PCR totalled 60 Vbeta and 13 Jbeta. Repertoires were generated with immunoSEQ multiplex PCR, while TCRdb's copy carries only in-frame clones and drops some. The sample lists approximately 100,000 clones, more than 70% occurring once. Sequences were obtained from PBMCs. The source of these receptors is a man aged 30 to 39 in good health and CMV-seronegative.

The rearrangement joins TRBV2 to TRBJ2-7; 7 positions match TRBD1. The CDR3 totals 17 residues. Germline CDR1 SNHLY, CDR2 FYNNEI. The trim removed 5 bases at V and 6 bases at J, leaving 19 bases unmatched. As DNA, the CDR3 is TGTGCCAGCAGTAAGTATCTTGTGAGACAGGGATTCGGCGAGCAGTACTTC. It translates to CASSKYLVRQGFGEQYF.

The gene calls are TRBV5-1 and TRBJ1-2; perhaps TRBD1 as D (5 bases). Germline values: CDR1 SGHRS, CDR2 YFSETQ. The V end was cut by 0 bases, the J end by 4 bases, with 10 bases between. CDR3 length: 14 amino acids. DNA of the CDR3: TGCGCCAGCAGCTTGGAGGTAGGGGTCTATGGCTACACCTTC. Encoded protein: CASSLEVGVYGYTF.

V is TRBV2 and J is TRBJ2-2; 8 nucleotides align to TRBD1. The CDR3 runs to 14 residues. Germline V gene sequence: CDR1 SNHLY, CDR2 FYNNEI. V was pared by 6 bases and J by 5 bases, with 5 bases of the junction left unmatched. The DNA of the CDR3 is TGTGCCAGCAGGTGGACAGGGAATACCGGGGAGCTGTTTTTT. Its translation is CASRWTGNTGELFF.

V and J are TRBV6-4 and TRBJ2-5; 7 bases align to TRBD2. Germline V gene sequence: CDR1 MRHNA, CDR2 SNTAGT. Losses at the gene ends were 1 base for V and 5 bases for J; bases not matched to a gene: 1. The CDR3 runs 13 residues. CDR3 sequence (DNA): TGTGCCAGCAGTGACTGTAGCGGGGAGACCCAGTACTTC. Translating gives CASSDCSGETQYF.

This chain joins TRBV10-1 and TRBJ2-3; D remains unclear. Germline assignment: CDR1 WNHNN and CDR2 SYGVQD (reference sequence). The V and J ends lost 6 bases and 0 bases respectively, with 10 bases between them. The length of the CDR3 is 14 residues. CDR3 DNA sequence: TGCGCCAGCAGAATAGAAGAAAGCACAGATACGCAGTATTTT. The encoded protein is CASRIEESTDTQYF.

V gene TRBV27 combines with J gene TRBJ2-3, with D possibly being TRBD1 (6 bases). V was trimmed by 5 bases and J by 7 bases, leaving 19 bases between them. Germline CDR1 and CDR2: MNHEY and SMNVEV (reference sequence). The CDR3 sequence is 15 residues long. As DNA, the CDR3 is TGTGCCAGCAGTGTGATCGGGGACACACGGAATACGCAGTATTTT. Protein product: CASSVIGDTRNTQYF.

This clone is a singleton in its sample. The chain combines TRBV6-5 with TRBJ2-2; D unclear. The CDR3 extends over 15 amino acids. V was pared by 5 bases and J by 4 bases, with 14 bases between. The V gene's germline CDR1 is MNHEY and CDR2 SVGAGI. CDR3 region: CASSRTFIGTGELFF. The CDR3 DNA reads TGTGCCAGCAGTCGTACATTTATTGGCACCGGGGAGCTGTTTTTT.

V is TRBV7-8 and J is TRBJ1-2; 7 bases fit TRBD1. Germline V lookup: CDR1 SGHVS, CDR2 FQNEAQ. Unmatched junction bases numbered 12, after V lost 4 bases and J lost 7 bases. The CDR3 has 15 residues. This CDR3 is CASSSRDRLFGGYTF. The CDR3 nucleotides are TGTGCCAGCAGCTCCCGGGACAGACTTTTTGGTGGCTACACCTTC.

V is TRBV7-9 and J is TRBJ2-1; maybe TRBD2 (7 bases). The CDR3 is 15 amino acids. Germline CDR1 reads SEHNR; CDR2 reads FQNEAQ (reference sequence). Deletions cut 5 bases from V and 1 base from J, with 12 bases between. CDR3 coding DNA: TGTGCCAGCAGCGGGGGGGCAGGTTCCTACAATGAGCAGTTCTTC. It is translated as CASSGGAGSYNEQFF.

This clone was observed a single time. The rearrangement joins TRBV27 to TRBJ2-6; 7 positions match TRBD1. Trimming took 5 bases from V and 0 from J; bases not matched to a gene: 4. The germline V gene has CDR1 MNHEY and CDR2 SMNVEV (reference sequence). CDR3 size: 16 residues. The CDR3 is CASSTTGNSGANVLTF. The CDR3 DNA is TGTGCCAGCAGTACGACAGGGAACTCTGGGGCCAACGTCCTGACTTTC.

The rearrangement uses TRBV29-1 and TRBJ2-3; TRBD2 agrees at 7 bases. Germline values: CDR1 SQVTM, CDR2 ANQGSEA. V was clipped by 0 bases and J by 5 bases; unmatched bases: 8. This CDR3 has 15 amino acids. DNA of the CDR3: TGCAGCGTTGAAGATCCCCGGGAGGAAGGAGATACGCAGTATTTT. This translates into CSVEDPREEGDTQYF.

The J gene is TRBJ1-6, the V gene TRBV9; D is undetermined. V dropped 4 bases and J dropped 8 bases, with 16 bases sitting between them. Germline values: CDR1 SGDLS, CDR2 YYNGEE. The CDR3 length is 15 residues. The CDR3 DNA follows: TGTGCCAGCAGCAAAGGGAGTTTAGGAGATTCACCCCTCCACTTT. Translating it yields CASSKGSLGDSPLHF.

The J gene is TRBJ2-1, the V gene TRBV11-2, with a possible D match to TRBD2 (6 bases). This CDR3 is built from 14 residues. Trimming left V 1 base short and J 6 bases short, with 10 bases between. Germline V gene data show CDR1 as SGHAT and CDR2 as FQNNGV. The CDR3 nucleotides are TGTGCCAGCAGCTTAGTCGGGAGTCGCAATGAGCAGTTCTTC. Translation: CASSLVGSRNEQFF.

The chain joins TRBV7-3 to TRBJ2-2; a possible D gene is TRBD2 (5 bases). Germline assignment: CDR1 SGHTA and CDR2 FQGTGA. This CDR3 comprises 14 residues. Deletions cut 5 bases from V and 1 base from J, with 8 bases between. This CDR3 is CASSPGENTGELFF. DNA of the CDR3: TGTGCCAGCAGCCCCGGGGAGAACACCGGGGAGCTGTTTTTT.

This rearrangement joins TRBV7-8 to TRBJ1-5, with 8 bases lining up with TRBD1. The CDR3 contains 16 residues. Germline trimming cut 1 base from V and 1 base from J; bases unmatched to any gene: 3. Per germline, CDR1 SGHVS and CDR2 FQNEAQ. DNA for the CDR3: TGTGCCAGCAGCTTAGAGGGACAGGCGAGCAATCAGCCCCAGCATTTT. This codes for CASSLEGQASNQPQHF.

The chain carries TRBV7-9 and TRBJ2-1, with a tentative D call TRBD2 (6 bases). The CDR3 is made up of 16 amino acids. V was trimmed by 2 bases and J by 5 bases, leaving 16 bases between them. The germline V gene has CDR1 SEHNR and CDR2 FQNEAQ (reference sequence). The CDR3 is CASSLQSRRENNEQFF. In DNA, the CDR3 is TGTGCCAGCAGCTTACAGTCCCGGAGGGAAAACAATGAGCAGTTCTTC.

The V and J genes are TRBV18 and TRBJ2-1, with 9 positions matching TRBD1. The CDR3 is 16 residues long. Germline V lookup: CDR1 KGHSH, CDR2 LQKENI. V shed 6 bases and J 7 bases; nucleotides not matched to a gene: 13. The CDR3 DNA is TGTGCCAGCTCTTACTCGGGGACAGGGCAAGTGAATGAGCAGTTCTTC. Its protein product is CASSYSGTGQVNEQFF. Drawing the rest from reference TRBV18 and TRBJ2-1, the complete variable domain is NAGVMQNPRHLVRRRGQEARLRCSPMKGHSHVYWYRQLPEEGLKFMVYLQKENIIDESGMPKERFSAEFPKEGPSILRIQQVVRGDSAAYFCASSYSGTGQVNEQFFGPGTRLTVL.